These 30 T cell receptor beta chains share one sample of origin, sequenced in a study of Tregs in tolerant kidney transplant recipients (dated by TCRdb to about 2019). Preparation of the library involved the immunoSEQ multiplex PCR assay. Held by TCRdb, this immuneACCESS table contains in-frame sequences only and omits some clones. Under half of the omission traces to an unresolved V gene where checked; the cause of the rest is unknown. Counted in this sample were 75,000 to 100,000 clones; 85% to 95% of them appeared once. The biggest ten clones account for over 3.5% of the sample. Sequenced: CD8+ T cells from blood. The receptor set was obtained from a human donor in good health.

This clone showed up just once. The chain links TRBV7-9 to TRBJ2-7; 10 nucleotides line up with TRBD1. Trimming took 1 base from V and 5 from J; bases not matched to a gene: 2. Germline V gene sequence: CDR1 SEHNR, CDR2 FQNEAQ (reference sequence). The CDR3 has 14 amino acids. The DNA for the CDR3 is TGTGCCAGCAGCTTAGAAGGGACAGGGGACGAGCAGTACTTC. Translation gives CASSLEGTGDEQYF.

The chain uses TRBV6-6 and TRBJ2-7, with 10 bases matching TRBD1. J gave up 4 bases and V 6 bases, and 9 bases lay outside the gene matches. Germline lookup yields CDR1 MNHNY and CDR2 SVGAGI (reference sequence). The CDR3 consists of 15 residues. The CDR3 loop is CASSLRDRGLYEQYF. The CDR3 nucleotides read TGTGCCAGCAGCCTCCGGGACAGGGGTCTGTACGAGCAGTACTTC.

CDR3 residues: CASSDDPGQGGSGANVLTF. The CDR3, as DNA: TGTGCCAGCAGTGACGACCCGGGACAGGGCGGCTCTGGGGCCAACGTCCTGACTTTC. The chain employs TRBV2 and TRBJ2-6, with 9 bases identical to TRBD1. After removal of 3 bases from V and 0 bases from J, the junction contained 9 bases not matched to a gene. The CDR3 contains 19 residues. CDR1 and CDR2 from the germline V gene are SNHLY and FYNNEI.

The CDR3 DNA follows: TGTGCCAGCAGCCTCCAGGTGGTCACTTTAAGCTCCTACAATGAGCAGTTCTTC. Translation: CASSLQVVTLSSYNEQFF. The chain links TRBV4-2 to TRBJ2-1; D unclear. This CDR3 contains 18 residues. Looked up from germline, CDR1 is LGHNA and CDR2 is YNFKEQ. Trimming took off 4 bases at V and 0 bases at J, with 19 bases between the two ends.

The CDR3, as DNA: TGCAGCGTTGAAGAGACAAAGAGCTCCTACGAGCAGTACTTC. Residues: CSVEETKSSYEQYF. The chain uses TRBV29-1 and TRBJ2-7; D gene ambiguous. V was shortened by 0 bases and J by 0 bases, with 9 bases between the two germline ends. There are 14 residues in the CDR3. CDR1 and CDR2 from the germline V gene are SQVTM and ANQGSEA.

This chain joins TRBV19 and TRBJ2-2; D gene ambiguous. V lost 3 bases and J lost 4, with 6 bases in between. CDR3 length: 13 amino acids. Germline V CDR1 and CDR2: LNHDA, SQIVND (reference sequence). DNA for the CDR3: TGTGCCAGTAGTATGGCGAGCACCGGGGAGCTGTTTTTT. It codes for CASSMASTGELFF.

The chain has TRBV13 and TRBJ1-2; D is unresolved. CDR1 and CDR2 (germline): PRHDT, FYEKMQ (reference sequence). V lost 6 bases, J lost 4 bases, and 21 bases lay in between. The CDR3 runs to 16 residues. The CDR3 coding sequence is TGTGCCAGCAGTGAGGTTGTTGGGCGGGAGGTCTATGGCTACACCTTC. This encodes CASSEVVGREVYGYTF.

This clone is classed as medium-sized. The CDR3 region has the DNA TGTGCCAGCAGTTTTTATACCGGGGAGCAGTACTTC. It is translated as CASSFYTGEQYF. This chain joins TRBV27 and TRBJ2-7; D is uncertain. The CDR3 has 12 amino acids. In germline, CDR1 is MNHEY, CDR2 SMNVEV (reference sequence). The V end lost 3 bases, the J end lost 7 bases, and 10 bases lay between the germline ends.

This chain uses TRBV27 with TRBJ1-5, with a possible D match to TRBD1 (5 bases). The CDR3 is 14 residues long. Trimming took off 3 bases at V and 5 bases at J, with 11 bases between the two ends. CDR1 and CDR2 from the germline V gene are MNHEY and SMNVEV (reference sequence). The CDR3 DNA sequence: TGTGCCAGCAGTTTCGCGGGGGTACATCAGCCCCAGCATTTT. Translated, it gives CASSFAGVHQPQHF.

The chain combines TRBV9 with TRBJ1-2; D is perhaps TRBD1 (5 bases). V lost 2 bases to trimming and J lost 5 bases, with 13 bases between them. This CDR3 region has 14 residues. The germline CDR1 and CDR2 sequences are SGDLS and YYNGEE. The CDR3 sequence is CASSVSQRQYGYTF. The CDR3 region has the DNA TGTGCCAGCAGCGTTTCCCAACGACAGTATGGCTACACCTTC. Together with reference TRBV9 and TRBJ1-2, the CDR3 gives the full variable domain: DSGVTQTPKHLITATGQRVTLRCSPRSGDLSVYWYQQSLDQGLQFLIQYYNGEERAKGNILERFSAQQFPDLHSELNLSSLELGDSALYFCASSVSQRQYGYTFGSGTRLTVV.

The J gene is TRBJ2-1, the V gene TRBV27; TRBD1 agrees at 12 bases. The V and J ends lost 5 bases and 10 bases, in that order; junction bases with no gene match: 9. Germline loops: CDR1 MNHEY, CDR2 SMNVEV (reference sequence). CDR3 size: 15 residues. The CDR3 sequence: CASSLGTGGPWEQFF. For the CDR3, the DNA is TGTGCCAGCAGTCTGGGGACAGGGGGCCCCTGGGAGCAGTTCTTC.

The rearrangement uses TRBV5-1 and TRBJ1-1; D gene ambiguous. The V end lost 0 bases, the J end lost 0 bases, and 6 bases lay between the germline ends. In germline, CDR1 is SGHRS, CDR2 YFSETQ. The CDR3 spans 14 residues. CDR3 region: CASSLASMNTEAFF. The CDR3 region has the DNA TGCGCCAGCAGCTTGGCCAGTATGAACACTGAAGCTTTCTTT.

The chain uses TRBV29-1 and TRBJ2-7; D is perhaps TRBD1 or TRBD2 (5 bases each). Looked up from germline, CDR1 is SQVTM and CDR2 is ANQGSEA. Trimming removed 0 bases from V and 5 bases from J, with 11 bases in between. CDR3 length: 13 residues. CDR3 sequence reads: CSVEEGTGNEQYF. CDR3 coding DNA: TGCAGCGTTGAAGAAGGGACGGGAAACGAGCAGTACTTC.

The chain is built from TRBV6-5 and TRBJ1-1, with D unclear. Germline lookup yields CDR1 MNHEY and CDR2 SVGAGI. The CDR3 is 12 residues long. The V and J ends lost 5 bases and 5 bases respectively, with 9 bases between them. CDR3 sequence: CASSSGRTEAFF. The CDR3 DNA reads TGTGCCAGCAGTAGCGGTAGGACTGAAGCTTTCTTT.

V usage is TRBV5-6 and J usage is TRBJ2-5; the match to TRBD1 covers 10 bases. This CDR3 region has 16 residues. J gave up 5 bases and V 2 bases, and 9 bases lay outside the gene matches. The V gene's germline CDR1 is SGHDT and CDR2 YYEEEE. The CDR3 region has the DNA TGTGCCAGCAGCTTTCCGGGACAGGGGATCGGTGAGACCCAGTACTTC. Translated: CASSFPGQGIGETQYF. Full variable domain (rest looked up from reference TRBV5-6 and TRBJ2-5): DAGVTQSPTHLIKTRGQQVTLRCSPKSGHDTVSWYQQALGQGPQFIFQYYEEEERQRGNFPDRFSGHQFPNYSSELNVNALLLGDSALYLCASSFPGQGIGETQYFGPGTRLLVL.

CDR3 residues: CASSLIGQGVAFF. The DNA of the CDR3 is TGTGCCAGCAGCTTAATCGGGCAGGGGGTAGCTTTCTTT. V is TRBV13 and J is TRBJ1-1; TRBD1 agrees at 7 bases. Per germline, CDR1 PRHDT and CDR2 FYEKMQ (reference sequence). The CDR3 is 13 residues long. Germline trimming cut 2 bases from V and 10 bases from J; bases unmatched to any gene: 7.

The J gene is TRBJ2-7, the V gene TRBV5-8; 11 bases map to TRBD2. There are 16 residues in the CDR3. The junction had 7 bases not matched to a gene; V was cut back by 2 bases and J by 3 bases. Per the germline V gene, CDR1 is SGHTS and CDR2 is YDEGEE. In nucleotides, the CDR3 is TGTGCCAGCAGCTTCCGTACTAGCGGGAGAAACTACGAGCAGTACTTC. Residues: CASSFRTSGRNYEQYF.

The chain uses TRBV5-1 and TRBJ2-5; D is uncertain. Trimming removed 1 base at V and 2 bases at J, with 6 bases between. The CDR3 contains 13 residues. The germline gives CDR1 SGHRS, CDR2 YFSETQ. The CDR3 DNA follows: TGCGCCAGCAGCTTGACAGATCAAGAGACCCAGTACTTC. It yields the protein CASSLTDQETQYF.

This clone appeared a single time. The chain has TRBV14 and TRBJ1-1; no clear D. Germline-derived CDR1 and CDR2 are SGHDN and FVKESK. Trimming removed 0 bases at V and 7 bases at J, with 6 bases between. This CDR3 comprises 12 residues. CDR3 in DNA: TGTGCCAGCAGCCAAGATACGGTTGAAGCTTTCTTT. It specifies CASSQDTVEAFF.

This chain uses TRBV14 with TRBJ2-7; perhaps D is TRBD1 or TRBD2 (5 bases each). The V gene's germline CDR1 is SGHDN and CDR2 FVKESK. Trimming shortened V by 8 bases and J by 2 bases, and 16 bases separated the two germline ends. The CDR3 totals 14 residues. The CDR3 DNA follows: TGTGCCAGCTCTTCCCGGGACCGAGCCTACGAGCAGTACTTC. As protein: CASSSRDRAYEQYF.

The chain has TRBV5-1 and TRBJ2-3; TRBD2 matches at 12 bases. The CDR3 covers 19 residues. The V gene end was trimmed by 0 bases and the J gene end by 1 base; junction bases not matched to a gene: 9. Per the germline V gene, CDR1 is SGHRS and CDR2 is YFSETQ. For the CDR3, the DNA is TGCGCCAGCAGCTTGGTGCGGCTAGCGGGAGGGTCGGGCACAGATACGCAGTATTTT. It yields the protein CASSLVRLAGGSGTDTQYF.

J is TRBJ1-1 and V is TRBV27; D is uncertain. Between the trimmed V and J ends, which lost 3 bases and 7 bases, there was a span of 12 bases. There are 13 residues in the CDR3. Germline V gene lookup returns CDR1 MNHEY and CDR2 SMNVEV (reference sequence). CDR3 sequence reads: CASSFIGLGEAFF. DNA for the CDR3: TGTGCCAGCAGTTTTATCGGGTTAGGTGAAGCTTTCTTT.

The chain uses TRBV4-1 and TRBJ1-5; D is unclear. The CDR3 loop spans 13 amino acids. CDR1 and CDR2 from the germline V gene are MGHRA and YSYEKL. Trimming took 3 bases from V and 7 from J, leaving 10 bases between them. The CDR3 nucleotides are TGCGCCAGCAGCCAGGTGGCGGGGCAGCCCCAGCATTTT. Its protein is CASSQVAGQPQHF.

The V call is TRBV19, the J call TRBJ2-5; D gene ambiguous. With 5 bases removed from V and 5 bases from J, the gap between germline ends came to 12 bases. The CDR3 is made up of 13 amino acids. Looked up from germline, CDR1 is LNHDA and CDR2 is SQIVND (reference sequence). CDR3 sequence reads: CASSPSVRETQYF. The CDR3, as DNA: TGTGCCAGTAGTCCTTCAGTTAGGGAGACCCAGTACTTC.

V gene TRBV7-9 combines with J gene TRBJ2-7; the D call may be TRBD1 or TRBD2 (5 bases each). This CDR3 has 14 amino acids. The germline V gene has CDR1 SEHNR and CDR2 FQNEAQ (reference sequence). Trimming took 0 bases from V and 3 from J, leaving 9 bases between them. CDR3 DNA: TGTGCCAGCAGCTTAGCCAGGGAGCGCTACGAGCAGTACTTC. Translating gives CASSLARERYEQYF.

This chain joins TRBV9 and TRBJ2-7, with 7 bases that match TRBD2. The ends lost 4 bases at V and 3 bases at J; junction bases unmatched: 7. The V gene's germline CDR1 is SGDLS and CDR2 YYNGEE. The CDR3 extends over 14 amino acids. The CDR3 loop is CASSPGGTYYEQYF. In DNA form, the CDR3 reads TGTGCCAGCAGCCCGGGGGGTACGTACTACGAGCAGTACTTC.

This chain links TRBV11-1 with TRBJ2-7, with 7 bases aligning to TRBD1. J gave up 4 bases and V 5 bases, and 11 bases lay outside the gene matches. Germline-derived CDR1 and CDR2 are SGHAT and FQDESV (reference sequence). The CDR3 is 15 amino acids. CDR3 residues: CASSLDRDRFYEQYF. The DNA of the CDR3 is TGTGCCAGCAGCCTAGACAGGGATCGGTTTTACGAGCAGTACTTC.

For this clone: The junction does not match germline at one end; this may be a read error. The chain links TRBV4-1 to TRBJ1-3, with 8 bases matching TRBD1. The CDR3 is made up of 20 amino acids. The germline CDR1 and CDR2 sequences are MGHRA and YSYEKL. CDR3 amino acids: CASSQGGQAGGDSSGNTIYF. CDR3 in DNA: TGCGCCAGCAGTCAAGGGGGACAGGCCGGGGGTGACTCTTCTGGAAACACCATATATTTT.

The chain is built from TRBV6-1 and TRBJ2-7; perhaps TRBD2 as D (6 bases). The CDR3 length is 14 residues. Germline CDR1 MNHNS, CDR2 SASEGT. Trimming removed 8 bases at V and 1 base at J, with 15 bases between. The CDR3 DNA reads TGTGCCAGCCTAGGGCGGGGCACTTCCTACGAGCAGTACTTC. Its protein is CASLGRGTSYEQYF.

V and J are TRBV7-9 and TRBJ2-7; 11 bases line up with TRBD2. V gave up 0 bases and J gave up 5 bases; unmatched junction bases: 3. The CDR3 length is 15 residues. Germline assignment: CDR1 SEHNR and CDR2 FQNEAQ (reference sequence). The CDR3 sequence is CASSLAVSGRDEQYF. DNA for the CDR3: TGTGCCAGCAGCTTAGCCGTTAGCGGGAGGGACGAGCAGTACTTC.